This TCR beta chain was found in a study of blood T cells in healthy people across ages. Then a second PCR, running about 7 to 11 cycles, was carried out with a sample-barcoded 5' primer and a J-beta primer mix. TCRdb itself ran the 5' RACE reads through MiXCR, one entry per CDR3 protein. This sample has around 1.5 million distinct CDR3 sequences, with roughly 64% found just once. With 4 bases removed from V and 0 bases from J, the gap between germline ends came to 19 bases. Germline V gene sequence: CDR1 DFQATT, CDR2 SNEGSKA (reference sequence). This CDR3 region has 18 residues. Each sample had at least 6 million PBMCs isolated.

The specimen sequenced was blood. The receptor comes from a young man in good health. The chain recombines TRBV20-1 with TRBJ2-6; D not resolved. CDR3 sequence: CSAISVKAGVSGANVLTF. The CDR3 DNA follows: TGCAGTGCTATTTCGGTTAAGGCTGGGGTCTCTGGGGCCAACGTCCTGACTTTC.